This T cell receptor beta chain comes out of a study of blood T cell repertoires in COVID-19 (TCRdb year 2020). Regarding the complete study: Samples from collaborators originated in the United States, Italy and Spain and spanned both the acute and convalescent phases of COVID-19. The prospective study material was composed of cDNA or gDNA derived from T cells, B-cell-depleted T cells, or PBMCs. Deeply sampled blood TCRbeta repertoires from subjects exposed to, actively infected with, or recovered from COVID-19 were included in the dataset. The repertoires were released in a freely available public database intended as a resource for research on the immune response to SARS-CoV-2. The samples were drawn from two sources: the first 160 participants of the ongoing ImmuneRACE study, and 1,200 or so subjects contributed by 6 global collaborators. The sample metadata nearly always contained a de-identified subject ID, COVID-19 status, age in years and sex. HLA class I and class II types, where available, came from metadata supplied by the sample provider rather than from assay-based typing.

TCRbeta CDR3 regions were amplified from genomic DNA by means of the immunoSEQ Assay, a bias-controlled multiplex PCR. In the source study's methods: The number of nucleated cells in each sample was estimated by amplification of reference gene primers within the assay. To quantify the absolute abundance of each unique TCRbeta CDR3 rearrangement, sequence reads were collapsed and filtered. For each sample, productive Simpson clonality was calculated as the square root of Simpson's diversity index over productive rearrangements. TCRdb's version of the immuneACCESS table is confined to in-frame rearrangements and falls short of the full clone set. An unresolved V gene accounts for under half of the shortfall where checked; the remainder is of unknown origin. The V and J calls and the clone size are those of that table, but D and trimming were determined from the DNA. The sample has 110,000 to 150,000 clones on record, 75% to 85% of them singletons. The biggest ten clones account for less than 4.5% of the sample.

The germline V gene encodes CDR1 SGHRS and CDR2 YFSETQ. From the cysteine up to the phenylalanine, the CDR3 has a length of 16 residues. Only the CDR3 DNA is retained, 48 bases long and in frame from the first base. V and J lose 0 bases and 7 bases, and a span of 19 bases separates them. The paper's findings and limits, for the study overall: Clinical and demographic metadata were provided uncurated, with the amount varying by source and participant.

Comments on this clone: The target of this receptor is not known. No base-level quality is on record; no much larger clone is a single base apart.

The collaborating institutions used their own protocols to collect whole blood in K2EDTA tubes. Collaborator samples were shipped for TCRbeta analysis as frozen whole blood, isolated PBMCs, or DNA extracted from either sample type. Sequencing was performed on peripheral blood. This sequence originates from an elderly woman with acute or convalescent COVID-19. This sequence uses TRBV5-1 and TRBJ2-5, and the D gene may be TRBD2, 7 bases matching. The CDR3 is CASSLVSGGYAGTQYF. The sequence in DNA is TGCGCCAGCAGCTTGGTTTCGGGGGGCTATGCAGGGACCCAGTACTTC.